These 16 T cell receptor beta chains share one sample of origin, sequenced in a study of memory CD4+ T cells and cytomegalovirus serostatus. Single viable CD3+CD4+CD8-CD45RO+ cells were sorted as the memory CD4+ T cells. Repertoires were generated with immunoSEQ multiplex PCR, while TCRdb's copy carries only in-frame clones and drops some. The repertoire holds tens of thousands of clones, with about 81% as singletons. Sequencing was done on a sample of memory CD4+ T cells from blood. The receptors here all came from an adult in good health and CMV-seronegative.

This clone appeared once. The rearrangement links TRBV7-2 to TRBJ2-7; 7 positions match TRBD2. This CDR3 has 16 amino acids. Germline lookup yields CDR1 SGHTA and CDR2 FQGNSA. The V segment lost 5 bases and the J segment 0 bases; nucleotides outside the gene matches: 10. The chain's CDR3 is CASSPWGAGTSYEQYF. The CDR3, as DNA: TGTGCCAGCAGCCCGTGGGGAGCGGGGACCTCCTACGAGCAGTACTTC.

This chain links TRBV4-3 with TRBJ2-2; no clear D gene. The CDR3 contains 13 residues. The germline V gene encodes CDR1 LGHNA and CDR2 YSLEER. V lost 0 bases and J 6 bases, leaving 5 bases between the germline ends. This CDR3 reads CASSQDRAGELFF. CDR3 sequence (DNA): TGCGCCAGCAGCCAAGATCGCGCCGGGGAGCTGTTTTTT.

The chain is built from TRBV9 and TRBJ2-2; D is perhaps TRBD1 (5 bases). Germline-derived CDR1 and CDR2 are SGDLS and YYNGEE. V shed 0 bases and J shed 1 base, with 10 bases lying between them. CDR3 length: 16 amino acids. The CDR3 region has the DNA TGTGCCAGCAGCGTAGTTTCAGGGAAGAACACCGGGGAGCTGTTTTTT. This translates into CASSVVSGKNTGELFF.

The chain has TRBV4-3 and TRBJ2-1, with TRBD2 matching 11 bases. Trimming cost V 0 bases and J 9 bases; bases outside gene matches: 4. This CDR3 contains 15 residues. Germline lookup yields CDR1 LGHNA and CDR2 YSLEER. CDR3 coding DNA: TGCGCCAGCAGCCAAGATAGGCTAGCGGGGGGTGAGCAGTTCTTC. Amino acids: CASSQDRLAGGEQFF.

This chain joins TRBV2 and TRBJ1-2, with D hard to call. Germline V gives CDR1 SNHLY, CDR2 FYNNEI. CDR3 length equals 13 residues. V was cut by 4 bases and J by 3 bases, with 9 bases left in between. The CDR3 DNA is TGTGCCAGCAGTGTCGGGGAGCACTATGGCTACACCTTC. Translated, it gives CASSVGEHYGYTF.

This clone was counted a single time. The chain uses TRBV30 and TRBJ2-7; 8 nucleotides agree with TRBD1. V shed 3 bases, J shed 12 bases, and the junction held 10 bases outside the gene matches. CDR1 is GTSNPN, CDR2 SVGIG, per germline (reference sequence). The CDR3 is made up of 12 amino acids. The chain's CDR3 is CAWSDKTGTGYF. The DNA of the CDR3 is TGTGCCTGGAGCGATAAAACCGGGACAGGGTACTTC.

This chain joins TRBV5-4 and TRBJ2-3; D is possibly TRBD1 (5 bases). Germline V gene lookup returns CDR1 SGHNT and CDR2 YYREEE (reference sequence). This CDR3 region has 16 residues. With 5 bases removed from V and 6 bases from J, the gap between germline ends came to 22 bases. The CDR3 region has the DNA TGTGCCAGCAGTCCAAGATCTGTTAGGGGCAGGGATACGCAGTATTTT. This sequence encodes CASSPRSVRGRDTQYF.

The rearrangement uses TRBV6-4 and TRBJ2-1; 9 bases align to TRBD2. This CDR3 has 15 residues. The V gene end was trimmed by 5 bases and the J gene end by 7 bases; junction bases not matched to a gene: 9. Germline V lookup: CDR1 MRHNA, CDR2 SNTAGT. CDR3 in amino acids: CASSSEAGGWNEQFF. Written as DNA, the CDR3 is TGTGCCAGCAGTTCGGAAGCGGGGGGATGGAATGAGCAGTTCTTC.

The genes are TRBV6-1 and TRBJ1-2, with D uncertain. The germline CDR1 and CDR2 sequences are MNHNS and SASEGT. Trimming took 2 bases from V and 6 from J, leaving 7 bases between them. The CDR3 sequence is 12 residues long. Here the CDR3 DNA reads TGTGCCAGCAGTGAACCCTATGATGGCTACACCTTC. Translating gives CASSEPYDGYTF.

The count of this clone is one. CDR3 bases: TGTGCCAGCTCACCACTAAGGGGGGACAGCTTTGTCGCCGGGGAGCTGTTTTTT. Its translation: CASSPLRGDSFVAGELFF. The chain joins TRBV18 to TRBJ2-2, with D possibly TRBD1 on 7 matching bases. Germline CDR1 and CDR2: KGHSH and LQKENI. The CDR3 sequence is 18 residues long. The V end was cut by 1 base, the J end by 6 bases, with 21 bases between.

The J gene is TRBJ2-7, the V gene TRBV4-2, with TRBD1 as a possible D gene (5 bases). Germline V CDR1 and CDR2: LGHNA, YNFKEQ. The CDR3 is 14 residues long. The V end was cut by 0 bases, the J end by 2 bases, with 8 bases between. The CDR3 sequence is CASSQDPGPYEQYF. Written as DNA, the CDR3 is TGTGCCAGCAGCCAAGATCCAGGGCCCTACGAGCAGTACTTC.

This chain links TRBV9 with TRBJ1-6, with D hard to call. V shed 2 bases and J shed 7 bases, with 10 bases lying between them. The CDR3 covers 14 residues. The germline V gene encodes CDR1 SGDLS and CDR2 YYNGEE. The CDR3 protein is CASSVEPNNSPLHF. The CDR3 coding sequence is TGTGCCAGCAGCGTGGAGCCCAACAATTCACCCCTCCACTTT.

The chain has TRBV29-1 and TRBJ2-3; D gene ambiguous. Germline-derived CDR1 and CDR2 are SQVTM and ANQGSEA. The germline V and J ends were trimmed by 7 bases and 2 bases, with 16 bases remaining between them. CDR3 length: 14 residues. The CDR3 sequence: CSAPLEKVTDTQYF. Here the CDR3 DNA reads TGCAGCGCCCCTCTAGAGAAGGTCACAGATACGCAGTATTTT.

The gene calls are TRBV19 and TRBJ1-5, with 9 bases aligning to TRBD1. The CDR3 length is 14 residues. Germline-derived CDR1 and CDR2 are LNHDA and SQIVND (reference sequence). V gave up 9 bases and J gave up 5 bases; unmatched junction bases: 8. The CDR3: CASTTGTGYQPQHF. CDR3 bases: TGTGCCAGCACTACCGGGACAGGGTATCAGCCCCAGCATTTT.

The chain links TRBV27 to TRBJ1-5; TRBD1 might be the D (6 bases). V was cut by 8 bases and J by 6 bases, with 17 bases left in between. The germline gives CDR1 MNHEY, CDR2 SMNVEV (reference sequence). CDR3 length: 14 amino acids. The CDR3 DNA is TGTGCCAGCCGGGGCAGGGGACACCCTCAGCCCCAGCATTTT. Protein: CASRGRGHPQPQHF.

This CDR3 reads CASSVSGVTYEQYF. The CDR3 nucleotides are TGTGCCAGCAGCGTTAGCGGGGTGACCTACGAGCAGTACTTC. V usage is TRBV13 and J usage is TRBJ2-7; 8 bases are a match to TRBD2. CDR1 and CDR2 from the germline V gene are PRHDT and FYEKMQ (reference sequence). The junction had 5 bases not matched to a gene; V was cut back by 5 bases and J by 2 bases. The CDR3 is 14 residues long.